This TCR beta chain was sequenced for a study of PD-L1 blockade in urothelial cancer (dated by TCRdb to the late 2010s). Regarding the research as a whole: All patients started therapy around 2014 and received atezolizumab 1,200 mg intravenously every 3 weeks. About 90% of the 29 patients were males with bladder-origin urothelial cancer, and 18 of 29 reported a prior smoking history. Durable clinical benefit was defined as progression-free survival longer than 6 months, and TCR features were also tested against progression-free and overall survival. Pretreatment tumor samples, along with matched peripheral blood serially collected before and after atezolizumab treatment, were subjected to TCR sequencing. Ten or so patients reached durable clinical benefit, while some 20 patients did not. Pretreatment blood TCR-seq was available for 30 or so patients, at least one posttreatment blood collection was obtained for some 25 patients, and tumor TCR-seq was available for some 25 patients. Blood samples yielded a median of around 150,000 T cells and around 83,000 unique TCRs, with median clonality roughly 0.085. Somatic, immune and clinical correlates of response to PD-L1 blockade with atezolizumab in urothelial cancer were the focus of an exploratory multi-omic analysis. An ECOG performance status of 0 or 1 was recorded for the patients, and 0 to 3 prior chemotherapy regimens had been received by the patients. Blood samples were analyzed 3 weeks after the start of treatment (second dose) and 6 weeks after the start of treatment. In the same patients, pretreatment tumors underwent whole exome sequencing and RNA sequencing in addition to TCR sequencing.

Overall results and qualifications from the work: At 3 weeks after the start of treatment, tumor-associated TCR clones in peripheral blood had expanded more in patients with durable benefit (n ≈ 22, p = 0.022). Improved progression-free and overall survival was associated with having pretreatment peripheral blood TCR clonality below the median. Because the sample size was small (n of about 31) and many of the analyses were exploratory, the results are meant to be hypothesis-generating.

Synthetic TCR analog templates were spiked into each PCR so that absolute template abundance could be estimated from read counts. The immunoSEQ assay was used to amplify TCRbeta CDR3 regions from genomic DNA with bias-controlled V and J gene primers. Sequencing of rearranged TCRbeta segments was done at approximately 20X coverage. As for how the authors treated the data: Clustering was used to correct sequencing errors, and CDR3s were annotated against IMGT so that V, D and J genes could be assigned. Out-of-frame and stop-codon sequences were excluded, and only productive TCRbeta rearrangements were used in downstream analyses. To compute clonality, Shannon entropy was normalized by the log of the number of unique productive sequences and then subtracted from one. Fisher's exact test with Benjamini-Hochberg correction, at a threshold of adjusted p below 0.01, was used to find clones that differed between time points or between blood and tumor. In its TCRdb copy, this immuneACCESS table keeps in-frame sequences only and misses some clones. Where compared with another copy, unresolved V genes explain less than half of these, and the others have no known cause. V, J and clone size derive from that table, while D and trimming were established from the DNA sequence. The sample includes 40,000 to 45,000 clones, with around 89% observed a single time. The top ten clonotypes cover roughly 14% of the sample.

CDR1 SGDLS and CDR2 YYNGEE were looked up in the germline V gene. From the cysteine through the phenylalanine, the CDR3 covers 13 amino acids. Just the 39-base CDR3 DNA is kept, in frame starting at base 1. Cut back by 3 bases and 6 bases, the V and J ends lie 9 bases apart. Details on this clone: Which antigen it targets is not known. No per-base quality is available; no much larger clone lies one base away.

A cohort of about 31 patients with locally advanced or metastatic urothelial carcinoma, treated at Memorial Sloan Kettering on a trial protocol, was included. Peripheral blood mononuclear cells were collected pretreatment and during treatment, with between 1 and 8 total time points obtained per patient. The Qiagen DNeasy Blood extraction kit was used to purify genomic DNA from total PBMCs and tumor samples. PBMCs were collected pretreatment and during treatment, and were isolated and stored as previously described. The sequence joins TRBV9 to TRBJ2-2; the D gene remains uncertain. The sequence came from a woman in her fifties or sixties with urothelial cancer. This material consisted of PBMCs, taken around atezolizumab (anti-PD-L1) treatment. The CDR3 in this case is CASSALYAGELFF. The DNA sequence is as follows: TGTGCCAGCAGCGCCCTATATGCCGGGGAGCTGTTTTTT.